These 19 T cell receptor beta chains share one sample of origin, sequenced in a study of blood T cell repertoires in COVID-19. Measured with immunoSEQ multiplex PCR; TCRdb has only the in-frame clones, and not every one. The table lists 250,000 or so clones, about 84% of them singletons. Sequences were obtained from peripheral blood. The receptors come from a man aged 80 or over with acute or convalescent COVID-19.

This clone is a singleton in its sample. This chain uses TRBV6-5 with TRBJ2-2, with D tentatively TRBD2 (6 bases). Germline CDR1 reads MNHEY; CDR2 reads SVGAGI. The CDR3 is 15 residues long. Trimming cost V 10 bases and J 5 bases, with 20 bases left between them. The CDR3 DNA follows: TGTGCCATTTACGGCCCTCTAGCGCGAACCGGGGAGCTGTTTTTT. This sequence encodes CAIYGPLARTGELFF.

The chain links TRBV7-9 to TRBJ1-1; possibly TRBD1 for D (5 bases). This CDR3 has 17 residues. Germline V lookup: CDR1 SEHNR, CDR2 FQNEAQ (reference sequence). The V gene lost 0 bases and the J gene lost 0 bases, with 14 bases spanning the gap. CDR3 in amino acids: CASSLAGRVRVNTEAFF. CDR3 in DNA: TGTGCCAGCAGCTTAGCGGGCCGGGTCAGGGTGAACACTGAAGCTTTCTTT.

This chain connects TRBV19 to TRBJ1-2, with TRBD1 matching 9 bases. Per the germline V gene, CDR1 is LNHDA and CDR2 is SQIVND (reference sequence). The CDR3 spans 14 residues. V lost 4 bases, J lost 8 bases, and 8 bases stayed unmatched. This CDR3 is CASSKDRGSLGYTF. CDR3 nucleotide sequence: TGTGCCAGTAGTAAGGACAGGGGATCGTTGGGCTACACCTTC.

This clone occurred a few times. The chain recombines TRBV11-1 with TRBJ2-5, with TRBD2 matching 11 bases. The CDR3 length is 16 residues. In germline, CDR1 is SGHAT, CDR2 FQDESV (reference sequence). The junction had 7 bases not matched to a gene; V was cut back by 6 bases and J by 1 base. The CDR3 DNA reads TGTGCCAGCAGGGACGCGGGACTAGCGGTCCAAGAGACCCAGTACTTC. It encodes CASRDAGLAVQETQYF. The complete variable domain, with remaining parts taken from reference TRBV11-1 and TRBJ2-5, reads EAEVAQSPRYKITEKSQAVAFWCDPISGHATLYWYRQILGQGPELLVQFQDESVVDDSQLPKDRFSAERLKGVDSTLKIQPAELGDSAMYLCASRDAGLAVQETQYFGPGTRLLVL.

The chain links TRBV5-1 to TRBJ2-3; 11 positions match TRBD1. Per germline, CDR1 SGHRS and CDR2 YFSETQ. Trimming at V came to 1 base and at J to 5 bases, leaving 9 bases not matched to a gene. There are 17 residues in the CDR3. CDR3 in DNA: TGCGCCAGCAGCTTGCCCGGGACAGGGGGATTATTAGATACGCAGTATTTT. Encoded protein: CASSLPGTGGLLDTQYF. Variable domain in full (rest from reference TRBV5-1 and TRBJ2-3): KAGVTQTPRYLIKTRGQQVTLSCSPISGHRSVSWYQQTPGQGLQFLFEYFSETQRNKGNFPGRFSGRQFSNSRSEMNVSTLELGDSALYLCASSLPGTGGLLDTQYFGPGTRLTVL.

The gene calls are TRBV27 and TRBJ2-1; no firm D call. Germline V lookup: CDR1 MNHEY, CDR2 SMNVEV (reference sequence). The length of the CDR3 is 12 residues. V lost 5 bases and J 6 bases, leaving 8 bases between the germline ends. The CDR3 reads CASSQVGNEQFF. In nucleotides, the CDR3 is TGTGCCAGCAGTCAGGTGGGCAATGAGCAGTTCTTC.

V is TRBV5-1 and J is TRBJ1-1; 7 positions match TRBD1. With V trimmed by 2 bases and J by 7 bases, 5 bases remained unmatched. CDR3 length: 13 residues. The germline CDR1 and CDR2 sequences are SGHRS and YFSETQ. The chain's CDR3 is CASSFAGGVEAFF. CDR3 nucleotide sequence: TGCGCCAGCAGCTTCGCAGGGGGAGTTGAAGCTTTCTTT.

The CDR3 protein is CASSLGQGESTIYF. CDR3 DNA: TGCGCCAGCAGCTTGGGACAGGGGGAATCTACCATATATTTT. The rearrangement joins TRBV5-1 to TRBJ1-3; 9 positions agree with TRBD1. This CDR3 comprises 14 residues. CDR1 and CDR2 from the germline V gene are SGHRS and YFSETQ. With 0 bases clipped from V and 10 bases from J, the junction kept 5 bases outside the gene matches.

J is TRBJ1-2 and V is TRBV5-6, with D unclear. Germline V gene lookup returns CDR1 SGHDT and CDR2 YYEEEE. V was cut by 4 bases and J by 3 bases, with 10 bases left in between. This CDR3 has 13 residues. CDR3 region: CASSPTSYYGYTF. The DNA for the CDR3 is TGTGCCAGCAGCCCAACATCGTACTATGGCTACACCTTC.

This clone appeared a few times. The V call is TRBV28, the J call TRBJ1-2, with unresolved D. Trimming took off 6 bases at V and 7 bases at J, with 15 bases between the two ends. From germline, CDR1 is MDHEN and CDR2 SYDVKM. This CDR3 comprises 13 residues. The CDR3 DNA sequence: TGTGCCAGCAGGCCAAGCGACTCCGGTGGCTACACCTTC. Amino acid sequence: CASRPSDSGGYTF.

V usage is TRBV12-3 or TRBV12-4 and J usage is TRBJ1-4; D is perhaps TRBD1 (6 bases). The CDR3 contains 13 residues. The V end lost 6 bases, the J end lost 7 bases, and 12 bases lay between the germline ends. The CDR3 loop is CASSLGGGEKLFF. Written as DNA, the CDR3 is TGTGCCAGCAGCTTGGGAGGGGGTGAAAAACTGTTTTTT.

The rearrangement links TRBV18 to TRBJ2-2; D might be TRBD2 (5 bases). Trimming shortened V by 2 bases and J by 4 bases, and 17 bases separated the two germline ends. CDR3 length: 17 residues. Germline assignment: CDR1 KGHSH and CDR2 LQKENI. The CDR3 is CASSPSRGWSATGELFF. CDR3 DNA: TGTGCCAGCTCACCAAGCAGAGGGTGGAGTGCCACCGGGGAGCTGTTTTTT.

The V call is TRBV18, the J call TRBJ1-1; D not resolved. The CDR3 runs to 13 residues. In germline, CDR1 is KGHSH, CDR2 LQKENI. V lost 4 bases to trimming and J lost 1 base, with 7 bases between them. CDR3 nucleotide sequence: TGTGCCAGCTCACAGACACAGAACACTGAAGCTTTCTTT. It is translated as CASSQTQNTEAFF. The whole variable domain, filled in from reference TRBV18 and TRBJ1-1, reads NAGVMQNPRHLVRRRGQEARLRCSPMKGHSHVYWYRQLPEEGLKFMVYLQKENIIDESGMPKERFSAEFPKEGPSILRIQQVVRGDSAAYFCASSQTQNTEAFFGQGTRLTVV.

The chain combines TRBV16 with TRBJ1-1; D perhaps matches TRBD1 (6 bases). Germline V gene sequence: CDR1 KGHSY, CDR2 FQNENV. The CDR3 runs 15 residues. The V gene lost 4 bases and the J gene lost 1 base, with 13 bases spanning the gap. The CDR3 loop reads CASSLSGHANTEAFF. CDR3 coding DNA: TGTGCCAGCAGCCTCTCGGGACACGCGAACACTGAAGCTTTCTTT.

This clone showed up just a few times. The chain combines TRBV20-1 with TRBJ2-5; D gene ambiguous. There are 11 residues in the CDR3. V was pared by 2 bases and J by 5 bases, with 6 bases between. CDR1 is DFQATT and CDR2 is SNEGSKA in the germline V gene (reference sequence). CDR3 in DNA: TGCAGTGCTAGATCATTGGAGACCCAGTACTTC. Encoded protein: CSARSLETQYF.

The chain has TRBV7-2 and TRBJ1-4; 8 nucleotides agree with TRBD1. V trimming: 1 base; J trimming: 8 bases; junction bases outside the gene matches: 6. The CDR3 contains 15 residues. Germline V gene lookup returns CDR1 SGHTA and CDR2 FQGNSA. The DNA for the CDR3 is TGTGCCAGCAGCTTAGACAGGGGGGTAAACGAAAAACTGTTTTTT. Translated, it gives CASSLDRGVNEKLFF.

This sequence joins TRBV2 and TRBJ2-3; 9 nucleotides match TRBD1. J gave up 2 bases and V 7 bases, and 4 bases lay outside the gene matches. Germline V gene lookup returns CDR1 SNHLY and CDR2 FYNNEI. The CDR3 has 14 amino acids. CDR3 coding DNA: TGTGCCAGCACCGGACAGGGGATCACAGATACGCAGTATTTT. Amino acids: CASTGQGITDTQYF.

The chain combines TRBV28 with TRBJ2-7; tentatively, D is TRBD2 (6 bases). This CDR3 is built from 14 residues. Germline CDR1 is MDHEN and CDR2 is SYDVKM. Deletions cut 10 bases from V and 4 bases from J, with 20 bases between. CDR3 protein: CATQGGDLRYEQYF. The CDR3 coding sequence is TGTGCCACCCAAGGCGGGGACCTTCGGTACGAGCAGTACTTC.

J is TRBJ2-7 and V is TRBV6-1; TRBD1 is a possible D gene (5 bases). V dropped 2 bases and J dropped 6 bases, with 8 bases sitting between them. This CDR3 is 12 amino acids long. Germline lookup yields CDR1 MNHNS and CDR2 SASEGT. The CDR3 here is CASSEQGSEQYF. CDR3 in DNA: TGTGCCAGCAGTGAACAGGGTTCCGAGCAGTACTTC.